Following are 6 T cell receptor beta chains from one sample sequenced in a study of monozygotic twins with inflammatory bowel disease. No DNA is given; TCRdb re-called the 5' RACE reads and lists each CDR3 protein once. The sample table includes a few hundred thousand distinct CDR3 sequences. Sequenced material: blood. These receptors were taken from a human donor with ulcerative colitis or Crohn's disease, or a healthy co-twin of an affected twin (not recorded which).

The CDR3 loop is CASRSSTGNEKLFF. The V and J genes are TRBV12-3 or TRBV12-4 and TRBJ1-4; TCRdb's D call, TRBD1, is unchecked because there is no DNA. CDR3 size: 14 residues.

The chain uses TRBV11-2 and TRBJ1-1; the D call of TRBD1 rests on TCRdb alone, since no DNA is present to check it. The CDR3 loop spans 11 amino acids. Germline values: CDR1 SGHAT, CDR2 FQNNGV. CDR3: CASSPRVEAFF.

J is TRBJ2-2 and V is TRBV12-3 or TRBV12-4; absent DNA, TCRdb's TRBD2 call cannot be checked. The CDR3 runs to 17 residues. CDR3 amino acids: CASSNGGRSANTGELFF.

The CDR3: CASSFHRDNYGYTF. The rearrangement joins TRBV5-1 to TRBJ1-2; TCRdb calls TRBD1, which cannot be checked without DNA. Germline CDR1 reads SGHRS; CDR2 reads YFSETQ. CDR3 length: 14 amino acids.

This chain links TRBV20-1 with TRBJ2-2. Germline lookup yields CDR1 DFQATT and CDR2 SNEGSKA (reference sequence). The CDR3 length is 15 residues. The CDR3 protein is CSARKAAGITGELFF.

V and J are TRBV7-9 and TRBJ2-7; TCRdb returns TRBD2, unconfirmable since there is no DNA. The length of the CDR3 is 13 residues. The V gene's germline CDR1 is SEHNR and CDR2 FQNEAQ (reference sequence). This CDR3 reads CASSFLAGVEQYF.